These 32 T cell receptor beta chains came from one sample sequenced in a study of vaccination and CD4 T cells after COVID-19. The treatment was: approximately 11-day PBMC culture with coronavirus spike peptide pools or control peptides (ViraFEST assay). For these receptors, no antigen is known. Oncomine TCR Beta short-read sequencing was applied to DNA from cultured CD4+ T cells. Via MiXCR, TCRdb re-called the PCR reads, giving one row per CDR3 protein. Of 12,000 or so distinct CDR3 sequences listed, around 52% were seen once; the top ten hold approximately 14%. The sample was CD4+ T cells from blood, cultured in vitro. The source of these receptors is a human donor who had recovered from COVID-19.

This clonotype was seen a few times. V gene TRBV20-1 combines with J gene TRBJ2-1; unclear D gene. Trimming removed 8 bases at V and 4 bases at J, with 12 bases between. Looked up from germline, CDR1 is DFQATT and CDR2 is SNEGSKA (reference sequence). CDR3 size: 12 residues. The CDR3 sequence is CSLPALYNEQFF. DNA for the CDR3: TGCAGTCTTCCCGCTTTATACAATGAGCAGTTCTTC.

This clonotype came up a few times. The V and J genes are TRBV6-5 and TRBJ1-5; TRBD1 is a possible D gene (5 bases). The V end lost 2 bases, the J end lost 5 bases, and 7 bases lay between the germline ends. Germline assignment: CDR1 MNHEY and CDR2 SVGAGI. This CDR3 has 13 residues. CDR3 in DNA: TGTGCCAGCAGTTACGCGGGGGATCAGCCCCAGCATTTT. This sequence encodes CASSYAGDQPQHF.

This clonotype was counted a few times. The CDR3 loop reads CASSLAQGGTEAFF. The CDR3 DNA is TGCGCCAGCAGCCTTGCGCAGGGTGGAACTGAAGCTTTCTTT. The V call is TRBV5-1, the J call TRBJ1-1, with D maybe TRBD1 (5 bases). V gave up 4 bases and J gave up 5 bases, with 15 bases separating them. There are 14 residues in the CDR3. Looked up from germline, CDR1 is SGHRS and CDR2 is YFSETQ.

The CDR3 loop reads CASSLGTTNQPQHF. The CDR3 bases are TGTGCCAGCAGCTTAGGGACTACGAATCAGCCCCAGCATTTT. This rearrangement joins TRBV7-2 to TRBJ1-5; D not certain. The CDR3 consists of 14 residues. With 1 base removed from V and 4 bases from J, the gap between germline ends came to 8 bases. Germline-derived CDR1 and CDR2 are SGHTA and FQGNSA.

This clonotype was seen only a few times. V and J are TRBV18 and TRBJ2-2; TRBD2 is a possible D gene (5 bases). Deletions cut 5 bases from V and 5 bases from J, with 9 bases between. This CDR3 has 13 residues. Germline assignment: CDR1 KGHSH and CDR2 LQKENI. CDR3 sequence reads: CASSATTTGELFF. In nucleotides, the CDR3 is TGTGCCAGCTCAGCGACTACTACCGGGGAGCTGTTTTTT.

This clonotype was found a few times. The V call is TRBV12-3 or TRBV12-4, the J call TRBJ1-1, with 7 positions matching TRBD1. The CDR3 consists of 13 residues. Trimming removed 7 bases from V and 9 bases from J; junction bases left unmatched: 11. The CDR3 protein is CASTRGQLEKAFF. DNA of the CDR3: TGTGCCAGCACCCGGGGACAGTTAGAGAAAGCTTTCTTT.

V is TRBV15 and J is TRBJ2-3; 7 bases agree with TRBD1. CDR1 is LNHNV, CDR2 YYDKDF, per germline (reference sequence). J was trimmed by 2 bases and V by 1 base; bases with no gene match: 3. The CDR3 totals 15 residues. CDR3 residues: CATSRGQGVTDTQYF. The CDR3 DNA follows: TGTGCCACCAGCAGAGGGCAGGGGGTCACAGATACGCAGTATTTT.

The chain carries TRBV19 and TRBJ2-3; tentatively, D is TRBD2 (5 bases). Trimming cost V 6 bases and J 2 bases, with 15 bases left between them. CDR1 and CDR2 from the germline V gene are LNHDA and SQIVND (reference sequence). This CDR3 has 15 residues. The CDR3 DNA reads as TGTGCCAGTAGCCTCGGGGATCGGGACACAGATACGCAGTATTTT. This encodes CASSLGDRDTDTQYF.

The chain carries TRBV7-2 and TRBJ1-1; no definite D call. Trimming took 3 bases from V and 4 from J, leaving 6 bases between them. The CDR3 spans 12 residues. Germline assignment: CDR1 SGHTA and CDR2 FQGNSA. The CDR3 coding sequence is TGTGCCAGCAGCTTTATCCTCACTGAAGCTTTCTTT. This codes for CASSFILTEAFF.

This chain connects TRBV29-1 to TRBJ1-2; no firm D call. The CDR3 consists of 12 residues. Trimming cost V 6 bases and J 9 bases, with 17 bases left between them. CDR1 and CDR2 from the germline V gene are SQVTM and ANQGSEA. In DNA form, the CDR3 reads TGCAGCGTCAAGCCTACCCTCGGGAGCTACACCTTC. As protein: CSVKPTLGSYTF.

Here the CDR3 reads CASGPGQGNYNEQFF. The CDR3 DNA follows: TGTGCTAGTGGCCCTGGACAGGGAAATTACAATGAGCAGTTCTTC. The V call is TRBV12-5, the J call TRBJ2-1, with 8 bases lining up with TRBD1. The CDR3 extends over 15 amino acids. Germline V CDR1 and CDR2: LGHNT, FRNRAP. The junction had 8 bases not matched to a gene; V was cut back by 6 bases and J by 4 bases.

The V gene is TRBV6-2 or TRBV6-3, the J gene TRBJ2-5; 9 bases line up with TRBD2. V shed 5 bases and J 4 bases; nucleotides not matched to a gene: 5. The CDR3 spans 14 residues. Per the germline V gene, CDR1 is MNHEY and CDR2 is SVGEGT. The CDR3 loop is CASSDSGSIETQYF. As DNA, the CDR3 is TGTGCCAGCAGTGATAGCGGGAGCATAGAGACCCAGTACTTC.

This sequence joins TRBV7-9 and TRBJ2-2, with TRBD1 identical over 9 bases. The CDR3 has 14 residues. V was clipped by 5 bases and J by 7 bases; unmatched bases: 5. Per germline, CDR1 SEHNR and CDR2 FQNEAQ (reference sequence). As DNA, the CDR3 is TGTGCCAGCAGCCCACAGGGGGCATACGGGGAGCTGTTTTTT. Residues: CASSPQGAYGELFF.

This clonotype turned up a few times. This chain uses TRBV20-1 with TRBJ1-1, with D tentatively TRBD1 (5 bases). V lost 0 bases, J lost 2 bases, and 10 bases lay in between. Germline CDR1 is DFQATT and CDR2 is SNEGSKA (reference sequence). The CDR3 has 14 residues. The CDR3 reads CSARDRRGNTEAFF. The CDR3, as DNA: TGCAGTGCTAGAGATCGGAGGGGTAACACTGAAGCTTTCTTT.

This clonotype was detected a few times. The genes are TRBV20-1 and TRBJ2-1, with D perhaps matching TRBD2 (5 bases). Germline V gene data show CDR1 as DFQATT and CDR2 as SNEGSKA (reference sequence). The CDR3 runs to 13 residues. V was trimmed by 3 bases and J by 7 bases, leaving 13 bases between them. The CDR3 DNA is TGCAGTGCTAGCTCCGGCGGAGGTAATGAGCAGTTCTTC. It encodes CSASSGGGNEQFF.

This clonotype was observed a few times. The CDR3 bases are TGTGCCACCAGTCTCGATTCACCCCTCCACTTT. Its protein product is CATSLDSPLHF. This chain connects TRBV24-1 to TRBJ1-6; D is unresolved. Trimming took 6 bases from V and 8 from J, leaving 4 bases between them. The CDR3 has 11 amino acids. The germline V gene has CDR1 KGHDR and CDR2 SFDVKD.

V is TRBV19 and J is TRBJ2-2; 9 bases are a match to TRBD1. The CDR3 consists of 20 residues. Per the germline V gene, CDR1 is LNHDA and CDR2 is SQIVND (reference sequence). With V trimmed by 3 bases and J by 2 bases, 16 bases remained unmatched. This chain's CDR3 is CASSIGTGRYSPANTGELFF. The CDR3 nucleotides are TGTGCCAGTAGTATTGGGACAGGGAGATACTCCCCTGCTAACACCGGGGAGCTGTTTTTT.

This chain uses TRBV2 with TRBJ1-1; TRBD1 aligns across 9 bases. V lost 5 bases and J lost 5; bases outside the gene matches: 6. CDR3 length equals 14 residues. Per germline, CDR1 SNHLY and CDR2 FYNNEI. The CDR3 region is CASSQGQGRTEAFF. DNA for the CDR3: TGTGCCAGCAGTCAAGGACAGGGGAGAACTGAAGCTTTCTTT. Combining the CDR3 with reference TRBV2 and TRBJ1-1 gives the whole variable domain EPEVTQTPSHQVTQMGQEVILRCVPISNHLYFYWYRQILGQKVEFLVSFYNNEISEKSEIFDDQFSVERPDGSNFTLKIRSTKLEDSAMYFCASSQGQGRTEAFFGQGTRLTVV.

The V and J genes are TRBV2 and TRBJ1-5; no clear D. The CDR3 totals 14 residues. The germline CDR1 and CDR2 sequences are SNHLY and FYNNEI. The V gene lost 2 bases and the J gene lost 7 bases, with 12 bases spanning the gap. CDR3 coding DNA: TGTGCCAGCAGTGAAAACGGGCAGAAGCAGCCCCAGCATTTT. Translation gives CASSENGQKQPQHF.

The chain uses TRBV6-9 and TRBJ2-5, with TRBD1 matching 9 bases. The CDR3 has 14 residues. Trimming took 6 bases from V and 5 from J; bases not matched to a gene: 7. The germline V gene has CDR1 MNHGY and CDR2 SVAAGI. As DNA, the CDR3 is TGTGCCAGCAGCGATACAGGGGGCGGGGAGACCCAGTACTTC. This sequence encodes CASSDTGGGETQYF.

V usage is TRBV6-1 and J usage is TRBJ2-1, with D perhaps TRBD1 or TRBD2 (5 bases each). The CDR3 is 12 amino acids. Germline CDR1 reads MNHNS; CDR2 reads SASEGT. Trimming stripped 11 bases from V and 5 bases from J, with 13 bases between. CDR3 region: CAARGVNNEQFF. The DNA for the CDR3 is TGTGCCGCGAGAGGGGTAAACAATGAGCAGTTCTTC.

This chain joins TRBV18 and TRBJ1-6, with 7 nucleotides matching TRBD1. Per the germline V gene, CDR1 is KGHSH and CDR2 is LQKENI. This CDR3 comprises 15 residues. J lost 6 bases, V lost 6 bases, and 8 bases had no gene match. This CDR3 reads CASSSDRVPNSPLHF. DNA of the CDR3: TGTGCCAGCTCTTCCGACAGGGTCCCTAATTCACCCCTCCACTTT.

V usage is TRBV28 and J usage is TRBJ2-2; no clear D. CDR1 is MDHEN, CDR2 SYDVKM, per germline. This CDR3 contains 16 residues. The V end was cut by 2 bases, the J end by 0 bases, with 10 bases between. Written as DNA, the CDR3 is TGTGCCAGCAGTTTAGTCAAAATATCGAACACCGGGGAGCTGTTTTTT. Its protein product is CASSLVKISNTGELFF.

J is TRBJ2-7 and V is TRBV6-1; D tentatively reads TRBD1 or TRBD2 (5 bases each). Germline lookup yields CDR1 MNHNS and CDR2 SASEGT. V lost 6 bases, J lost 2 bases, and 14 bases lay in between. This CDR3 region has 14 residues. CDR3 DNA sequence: TGTGCCAGCAGGGAGGCCGGGACCGCCTACGAGCAGTACTTC. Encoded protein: CASREAGTAYEQYF.

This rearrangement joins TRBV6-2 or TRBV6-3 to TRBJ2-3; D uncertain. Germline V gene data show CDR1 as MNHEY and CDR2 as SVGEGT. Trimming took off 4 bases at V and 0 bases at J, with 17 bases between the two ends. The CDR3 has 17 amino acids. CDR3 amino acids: CASSSTTMIMSTDTQYF. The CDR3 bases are TGTGCCAGCAGTTCTACGACAATGATTATGAGCACAGATACGCAGTATTTT.

The CDR3 is CASSSNRRVYNEQFF. DNA of the CDR3: TGTGCCAGCAGCTCGAACAGGCGCGTCTACAATGAGCAGTTCTTC. The gene calls are TRBV11-3 and TRBJ2-1; D is perhaps TRBD1 (5 bases). In germline, CDR1 is SGHNT, CDR2 YENEEA. Trimming took off 4 bases at V and 3 bases at J, with 13 bases between the two ends. The CDR3 runs to 15 residues.

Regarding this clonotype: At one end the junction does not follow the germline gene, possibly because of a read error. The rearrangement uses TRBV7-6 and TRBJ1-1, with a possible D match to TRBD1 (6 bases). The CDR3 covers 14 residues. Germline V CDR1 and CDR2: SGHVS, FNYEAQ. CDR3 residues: CAGSLEEQGNEAFF. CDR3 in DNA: TGTGCCGGCAGCTTAGAGGAGCAGGGGAATGAAGCTTTCTTT.

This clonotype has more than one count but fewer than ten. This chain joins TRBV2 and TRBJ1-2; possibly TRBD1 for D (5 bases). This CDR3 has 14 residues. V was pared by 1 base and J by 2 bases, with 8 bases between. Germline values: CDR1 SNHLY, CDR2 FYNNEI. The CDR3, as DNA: TGTGCCAGCAGTGAAGTCTCAGGGAACTATGGCTACACCTTC. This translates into CASSEVSGNYGYTF.

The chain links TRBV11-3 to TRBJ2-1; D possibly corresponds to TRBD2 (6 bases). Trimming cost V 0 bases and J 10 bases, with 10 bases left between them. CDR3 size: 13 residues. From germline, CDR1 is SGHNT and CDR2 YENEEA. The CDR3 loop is CASSLDLATEQFF. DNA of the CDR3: TGTGCCAGCAGCTTAGATCTAGCGACCGAGCAGTTCTTC.

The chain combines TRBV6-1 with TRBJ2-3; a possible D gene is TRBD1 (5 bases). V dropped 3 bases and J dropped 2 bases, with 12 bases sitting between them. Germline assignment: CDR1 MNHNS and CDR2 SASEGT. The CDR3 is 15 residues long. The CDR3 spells CASSDISGITDTQYF. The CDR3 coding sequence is TGTGCCAGCAGTGATATTTCAGGGATCACAGATACGCAGTATTTT.

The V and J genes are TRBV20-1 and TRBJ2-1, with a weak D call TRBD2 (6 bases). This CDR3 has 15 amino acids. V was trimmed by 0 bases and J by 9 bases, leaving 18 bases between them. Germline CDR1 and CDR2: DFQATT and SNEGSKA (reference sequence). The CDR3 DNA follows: TGCAGTGCTAGAGAAGGCGGGATGGCCCTTACTGAGCAGTTCTTC. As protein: CSAREGGMALTEQFF.

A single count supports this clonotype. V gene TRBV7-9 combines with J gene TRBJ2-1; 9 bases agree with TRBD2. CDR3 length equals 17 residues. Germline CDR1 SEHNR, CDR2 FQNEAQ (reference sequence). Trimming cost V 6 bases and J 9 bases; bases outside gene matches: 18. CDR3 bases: TGTGCCAGCAGGAAACTAGCGGGTGGTGGCGGAGCGAGTGAGCAGTTCTTC. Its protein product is CASRKLAGGGGASEQFF.